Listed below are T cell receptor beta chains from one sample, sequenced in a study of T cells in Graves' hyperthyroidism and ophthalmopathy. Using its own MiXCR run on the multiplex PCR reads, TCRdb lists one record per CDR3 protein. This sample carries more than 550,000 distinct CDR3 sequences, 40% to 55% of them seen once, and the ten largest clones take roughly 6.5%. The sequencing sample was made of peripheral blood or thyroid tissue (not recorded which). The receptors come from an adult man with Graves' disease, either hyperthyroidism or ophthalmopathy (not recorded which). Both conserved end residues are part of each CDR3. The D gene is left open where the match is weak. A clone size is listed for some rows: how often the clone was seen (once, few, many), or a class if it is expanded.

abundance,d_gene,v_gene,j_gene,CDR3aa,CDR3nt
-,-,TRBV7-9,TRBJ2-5,CASSLRQSQYF,TGTGCCAGCAGCTTGCGACAGAGCCAGTACTTC
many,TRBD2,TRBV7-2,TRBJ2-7,CASSLLANSYEQYF,TGTGCCAGCAGCCTACTAGCGAACTCCTACGAGCAGTACTTC
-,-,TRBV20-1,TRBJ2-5,CSAAGGPLQTQYF,TGCAGTGCTGCAGGGGGGCCCCTTCAGACCCAGTACTTC
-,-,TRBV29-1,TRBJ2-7,CSVVLPGLYEQYF,TGCAGCGTTGTTCTCCCGGGACTCTACGAGCAGTACTTC
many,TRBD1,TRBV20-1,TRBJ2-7,CSAPGQGYEQYF,TGCAGTGCTCCGGGACAGGGTTACGAGCAGTACTTC
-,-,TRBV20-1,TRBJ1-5,CSATRQSRNF,TGCAGTGCTACAAGACAGTCCCGGAATTTT
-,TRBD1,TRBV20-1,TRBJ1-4,CSAKTPGQGVEKLFF,TGCAGTGCTAAAACACCGGGACAGGGGGTTGAAAAACTGTTTTTT
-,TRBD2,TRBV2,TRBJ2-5,CAISAASGRTKETQYF,TGTGCCATCAGTGCGGCTAGCGGGAGGACTAAAGAGACCCAGTACTTC
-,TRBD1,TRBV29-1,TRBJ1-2,CSVDQQGLGYTF,TGCAGCGTTGACCAACAGGGGCTTGGCTACACCTTC
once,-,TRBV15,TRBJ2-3,CATSRDLGGITDTQYF,TGTGCCACCAGCAGAGATCTTGGCGGGATTACAGATACGCAGTATTTT
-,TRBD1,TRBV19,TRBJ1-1,CASSINRGEDYGLNTEAFF,TGTGCCAGTAGTATAAACAGGGGGGAGGACTACGGTTTGAACACTGAAGCTTTCTTT
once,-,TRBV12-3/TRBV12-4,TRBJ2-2,CASSLAGTGELLF,TGTGCCAGCAGTTTAGCAGGCACCGGGGAGCTGCTTTTT
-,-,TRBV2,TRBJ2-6,CASSVDRSGANVLTF,TGTGCCAGCAGCGTTGACAGATCTGGGGCCAACGTCCTGACTTTC
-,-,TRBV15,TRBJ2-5,CATSSAGTETQYF,TGTGCCACCAGCAGCGCCGGGACGGAGACCCAGTACTTC
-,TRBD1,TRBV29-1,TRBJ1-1,CSVNEGRQGYTEAFF,TGCAGCGTTAATGAGGGTAGACAGGGCTACACTGAAGCTTTCTTT
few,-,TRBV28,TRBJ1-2,CASSFEDHGYTF,TGTGCCAGCAGTTTTGAAGATCATGGCTACACCTTC
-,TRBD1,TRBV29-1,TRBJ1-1,CSGEGQSSKAFF,TGCAGCGGGGAGGGACAGTCCTCTAAAGCTTTCTTT
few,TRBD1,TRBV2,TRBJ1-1,CASSESHTGGTEAFF,TGTGCCAGCAGTGAATCTCATACAGGGGGTACTGAAGCTTTCTTT
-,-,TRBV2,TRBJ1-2,CASTRSRLVEDVYGYTF,TGTGCCAGCACCCGATCCCGCTTGGTCGAAGATGTCTATGGCTACACCTTC
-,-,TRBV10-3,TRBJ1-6,CAISARAIQLSPLHF,TGTGCCATCAGTGCCCGGGCCATTCAATTGTCACCCCTCCACTTT
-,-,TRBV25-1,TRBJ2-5,CARVAGLETQYF,TGTGCTAGAGTTGCAGGGCTAGAGACCCAGTACTTC
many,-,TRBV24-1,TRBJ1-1,CATSARENTEAFF,TGTGCCACCAGTGCCCGAGAGAACACTGAAGCTTTCTTT
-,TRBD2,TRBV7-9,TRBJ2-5,CASSLTPGLAGGMETQYF,TGTGCCAGCAGCTTAACTCCGGGACTAGCGGGAGGGATGGAGACCCAGTACTTC
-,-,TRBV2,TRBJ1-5,CASSETGTPGEPQHF,TGTGCCAGCAGCGAGACCGGGACCCCGGGGGAGCCCCAGCATTTT
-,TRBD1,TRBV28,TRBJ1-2,CASKPSTGDGYTF,TGTGCCAGCAAACCTTCGACAGGGGATGGCTACACCTTC
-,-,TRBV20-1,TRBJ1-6,CSARDFRDVGRSPLHF,TGCAGTGCTAGAGATTTCCGGGACGTAGGCCGGTCACCCCTCCACTTT
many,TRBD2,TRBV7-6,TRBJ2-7,CASSLATSGMGYEQYF,TGTGCCAGCAGCTTAGCCACCAGCGGGATGGGCTACGAGCAGTACTTC
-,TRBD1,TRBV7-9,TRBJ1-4,CASSLGTGPSTNEKLFF,TGTGCCAGCAGCTTAGGGACAGGACCCTCAACTAATGAAAAACTGTTTTTT
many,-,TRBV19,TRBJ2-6,CASSPRQSSGANVLTF,TGTGCCAGTAGTCCCCGACAGAGCTCTGGGGCCAACGTCCTGACTTTC
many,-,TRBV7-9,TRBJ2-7,CASSLTRVGLGTEEQYF,TGTGCCAGCAGCTTAACTCGTGTCGGACTTGGCACGGAAGAGCAGTACTTC
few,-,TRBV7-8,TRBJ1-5,CASSQGGVSDNQPQHF,TGTGCCAGCAGCCAAGGAGGAGTCTCAGACAATCAGCCCCAGCATTTT
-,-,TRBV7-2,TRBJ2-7,CASSQEEGATYEQYF,TGCGCCAGCAGCCAAGAGGAGGGGGCAACCTACGAGCAGTACTTC
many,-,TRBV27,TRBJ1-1,CARNKRDNVNTEAFF,TGTGCCAGAAACAAAAGGGACAACGTGAACACTGAAGCTTTCTTT
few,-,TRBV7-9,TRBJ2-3,CASGPAGGHGTQYF,TGTGCCAGCGGCCCGGCGGGCGGTCATGGTACGCAGTATTTT
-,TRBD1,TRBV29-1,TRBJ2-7,CSVKLSTGASYEQYF,TGCAGCGTTAAGCTCTCTACAGGGGCGTCCTACGAGCAGTACTTC
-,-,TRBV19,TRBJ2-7,CASSRGAGQSYEQYF,TGTGCCAGTAGTAGGGGGGCGGGACAGAGCTACGAGCAGTACTTC
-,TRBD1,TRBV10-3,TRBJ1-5,CAIRGTDPGAGQPQHF,TGTGCCATCAGGGGGACAGATCCGGGGGCAGGTCAGCCCCAGCATTTT
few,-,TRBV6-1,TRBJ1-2,CASSARGEGANYGYTF,TGTGCCAGCAGTGCCCGGGGGGAAGGAGCTAACTATGGCTACACCTTC
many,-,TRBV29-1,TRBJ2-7,CSVVGFPGDSSYEQYF,TGCAGCGTTGTCGGCTTTCCCGGCGATAGCTCCTACGAGCAGTACTTC
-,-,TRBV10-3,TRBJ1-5,CATRSGPGQPQHF,TGTGCCACCCGATCAGGGCCGGGTCAGCCCCAGCATTTT
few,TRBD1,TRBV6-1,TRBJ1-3,CATRGSESSGNTIYF,TGTGCCACCAGGGGGTCCGAGAGCTCTGGAAACACCATATATTTT
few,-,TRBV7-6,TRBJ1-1,CASSPLLGGNYEAFF,TGTGCCAGCAGCCCTTTACTAGGGGGTAACTATGAAGCTTTCTTT
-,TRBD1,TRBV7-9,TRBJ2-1,CASIRQGAYEQFF,TGTGCCAGCATCAGACAGGGGGCCTATGAGCAGTTCTTC
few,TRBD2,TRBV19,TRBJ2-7,CASSIPGGTGSYEQYF,TGTGCCAGTAGTATCCCCGGGGGGACTGGGTCCTACGAGCAGTACTTC
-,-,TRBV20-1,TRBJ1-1,CSARDRGITEAFF,TGCAGTGCTAGAGACCGGGGGATAACTGAAGCTTTCTTT
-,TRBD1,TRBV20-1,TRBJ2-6,CSARRPGTGAGANVLTF,TGCAGTGCTAGACGCCCCGGGACAGGGGCTGGGGCCAACGTCCTGACTTTC
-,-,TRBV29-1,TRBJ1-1,CSVEETRNTEAFF,TGCAGCGTTGAAGAGACCAGGAACACTGAAGCTTTCTTT
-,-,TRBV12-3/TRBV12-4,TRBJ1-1,CASAYSVGFTEAFF,TGTGCCAGCGCCTATTCCGTAGGGTTCACTGAAGCTTTCTTT
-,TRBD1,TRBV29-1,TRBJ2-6,CSVGGTASGANVLTF,TGCAGCGTTGGGGGGACAGCATCTGGGGCCAACGTCCTGACTTTC
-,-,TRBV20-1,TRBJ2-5,CSAHGRYSNQPQYF,TGCAGTGCCCACGGACGGTATAGCAATCAGCCCCAGTACTTC
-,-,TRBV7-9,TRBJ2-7,CASSLPLSYEQYF,TGTGCCAGCAGCTTACCTCTTAGCTACGAGCAGTACTTC
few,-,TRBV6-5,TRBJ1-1,CASSYSTVTEAFF,TGTGCCAGCAGTTACTCGACAGTCACTGAAGCTTTCTTT
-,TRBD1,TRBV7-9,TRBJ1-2,CATELDRARGDGYTF,TGTGCCACCGAACTCGACAGGGCCAGGGGCGATGGCTACACCTTC
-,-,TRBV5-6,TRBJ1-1,CASSLAVGVGNIEAFF,TGTGCCAGCAGCTTGGCTGTTGGGGTAGGGAACATTGAAGCTTTCTTT
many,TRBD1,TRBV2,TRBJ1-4,CASSEDRGSEKLFF,TGTGCCAGCAGTGAAGACAGGGGTAGTGAAAAACTGTTTTTT
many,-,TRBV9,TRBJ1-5,CASSVVGGSSNQPQHF,TGTGCCAGCAGCGTAGTTGGGGGGAGTAGCAATCAGCCCCAGCATTTT
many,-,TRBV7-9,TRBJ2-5,CASSQLTGQETQYF,TGTGCCAGCAGCCAACTAACGGGGCAAGAGACCCAGTACTTC
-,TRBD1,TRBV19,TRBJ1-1,CASSIDWAGGPTEAFF,TGTGCCAGTAGTATAGATTGGGCAGGGGGCCCAACTGAAGCTTTCTTT
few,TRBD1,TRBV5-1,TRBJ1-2,CASSLGTGGLNYGYTF,TGCGCCAGCAGCTTGGGGACAGGGGGACTTAACTATGGCTACACCTTC